These 21 T cell receptor beta chains were sequenced from one sample in a study of control samples from healthy donors and cancer patients. Data came from immunoSEQ multiplex PCR; TCRdb stores just in-frame clones and leaves some out. This table has around 53,000 clones, approximately 86% appearing once. The sample was PBMCs. The receptors were gathered from a man aged 55 to 70 with head and neck cancer.

V is TRBV18 and J is TRBJ1-1; D is possibly TRBD1 (6 bases). Trimming pared 2 bases from V and 0 bases from J, leaving 19 bases between. CDR3 length equals 18 residues. CDR1 and CDR2 (germline): KGHSH, LQKENI. The CDR3 loop is CASSPRGGAEPMNTEAFF. The DNA for the CDR3 is TGTGCCAGCTCACCAAGAGGGGGAGCAGAACCCATGAACACTGAAGCTTTCTTT.

The rearrangement joins TRBV28 to TRBJ2-3, with 16 bases fitting TRBD2. The ends lost 6 bases at V and 2 bases at J; junction bases unmatched: 8. The CDR3 runs to 18 residues. Looked up from germline, CDR1 is MDHEN and CDR2 is SYDVKM. The CDR3 region is CASSLGTSGGASTDTQYF. The CDR3 nucleotides are TGTGCCAGCAGCCTAGGGACTAGCGGGGGGGCGTCCACAGATACGCAGTATTTT.

The chain couples TRBV7-8 to TRBJ1-4; tentatively, D is TRBD1 (5 bases). Deletions cut 5 bases from V and 5 bases from J, with 21 bases between. The CDR3 runs 17 residues. CDR1 SGHVS and CDR2 FQNEAQ come from the germline V gene. Here the CDR3 reads CASSGGSGWVRNEKLFF. The CDR3 DNA sequence: TGTGCCAGCAGCGGGGGGTCCGGTTGGGTTAGGAATGAAAAACTGTTTTTT.

The chain joins TRBV28 to TRBJ2-1; D possibly corresponds to TRBD2 (5 bases). The germline V and J ends were trimmed by 9 bases and 3 bases, with 9 bases remaining between them. The V gene's germline CDR1 is MDHEN and CDR2 SYDVKM. The CDR3 spans 12 residues. CDR3 sequence: CASGGSYNEQFF. DNA of the CDR3: TGTGCCAGTGGAGGTAGCTACAATGAGCAGTTCTTC.

This sequence joins TRBV5-6 and TRBJ1-4, with 7 bases matching TRBD1. V was clipped by 1 base and J by 5 bases; unmatched bases: 8. This CDR3 comprises 16 residues. Germline assignment: CDR1 SGHDT and CDR2 YYEEEE. The CDR3 is CASSLRQGGGNEKLFF. The CDR3 bases are TGTGCCAGCAGCTTGAGACAGGGCGGTGGGAATGAAAAACTGTTTTTT. Using reference TRBV5-6 and TRBJ1-4 for the parts outside the CDR3, the full variable domain is DAGVTQSPTHLIKTRGQQVTLRCSPKSGHDTVSWYQQALGQGPQFIFQYYEEEERQRGNFPDRFSGHQFPNYSSELNVNALLLGDSALYLCASSLRQGGGNEKLFFGSGTQLSVL.

This clone appeared a few times. This chain's CDR3 is CASSTSYNYGYTF. The CDR3 DNA reads as TGCGCCAGCAGCACGTCTTACAACTATGGCTACACCTTC. The V call is TRBV5-1, the J call TRBJ1-2; D is unresolved. Trimming took 4 bases from V and 2 from J, leaving 9 bases between them. The CDR3 runs 13 residues. Germline V gene sequence: CDR1 SGHRS, CDR2 YFSETQ.

This chain connects TRBV5-1 to TRBJ2-5; 11 bases align to TRBD2. The V segment lost 3 bases and the J segment 5 bases; nucleotides outside the gene matches: 9. The CDR3 length is 16 residues. CDR1 is SGHRS, CDR2 YFSETQ, per germline. The CDR3 protein is CASSSYPGLAVETQYF. The CDR3 region has the DNA TGCGCCAGCAGCTCATATCCGGGACTAGCGGTGGAGACCCAGTACTTC.

The chain carries TRBV7-9 and TRBJ1-1; TRBD1 might be the D (5 bases). This CDR3 spans 14 amino acids. Trimming cost V 5 bases and J 3 bases, with 13 bases left between them. Germline lookup yields CDR1 SEHNR and CDR2 FQNEAQ (reference sequence). The CDR3: CASSPPGYDTEAFF. CDR3 in DNA: TGTGCCAGCAGCCCCCCAGGGTATGACACTGAAGCTTTCTTT.

Only a few counts were recorded for this clone. This rearrangement joins TRBV4-3 to TRBJ1-2; D gene ambiguous. The length of the CDR3 is 17 residues. Germline CDR1 and CDR2: LGHNA and YSLEER. Trimming took 1 base from V and 2 from J, leaving 17 bases between them. CDR3 sequence: CASSQGVAEMDNYGYTF. Here the CDR3 DNA reads TGCGCCAGCAGCCAAGGTGTGGCGGAGATGGACAACTATGGCTACACCTTC.

This chain connects TRBV15 to TRBJ2-7; 7 bases agree with TRBD1. CDR3 length: 13 residues. The ends lost 3 bases at V and 3 bases at J; junction bases unmatched: 2. Germline loops: CDR1 LNHNV, CDR2 YYDKDF (reference sequence). The CDR3 spells CATSSGDSYEQYF. The CDR3 DNA reads as TGTGCCACCAGCAGCGGGGACAGCTACGAGCAGTACTTC.

The chain carries TRBV7-3 and TRBJ2-2; D is ambiguous. The V end lost 5 bases, the J end lost 2 bases, and 12 bases lay between the germline ends. The CDR3 runs 15 residues. The germline gives CDR1 SGHTA, CDR2 FQGTGA. The CDR3 DNA reads TGTGCCAGCAGCCTCAACAGAGATAACACCGGGGAGCTGTTTTTT. Residues: CASSLNRDNTGELFF.

V usage is TRBV30 and J usage is TRBJ2-7; TRBD2 is a possible D gene (6 bases). V lost 0 bases to trimming and J lost 6 bases, with 12 bases between them. The germline gives CDR1 GTSNPN, CDR2 SVGIG (reference sequence). The CDR3 is 13 amino acids. In DNA form, the CDR3 reads TGTGCCTGGAGTGTGGGGACTCCCCTCGAGCAGTACTTC. It codes for CAWSVGTPLEQYF.

The table lists this clone with a few counts. The chain has TRBV20-1 and TRBJ2-7; D possibly corresponds to TRBD1 (5 bases). The CDR3 extends over 16 amino acids. V shed 3 bases and J shed 3 bases, with 21 bases lying between them. Germline V gene sequence: CDR1 DFQATT, CDR2 SNEGSKA (reference sequence). The CDR3 region has the DNA TGCAGTGCTAGTAGGGGCTCGTCCAGAGCGATCTACGAGCAGTACTTC. It specifies CSASRGSSRAIYEQYF.

This chain joins TRBV6-5 and TRBJ2-7; D perhaps matches TRBD2 (6 bases). The V and J ends lost 0 bases and 3 bases respectively, with 15 bases between them. Germline CDR1 is MNHEY and CDR2 is SVGAGI. CDR3 length: 16 residues. The CDR3 DNA reads TGTGCCAGCAGTTACTCAAGCATGGGGGGAGGCTACGAGCAGTACTTC. Encoded protein: CASSYSSMGGGYEQYF.

The rearrangement uses TRBV11-1 and TRBJ2-5, with TRBD2 matching over 11 bases. Germline CDR1 is SGHAT and CDR2 is FQDESV (reference sequence). There are 15 residues in the CDR3. J lost 2 bases, V lost 5 bases, and 4 bases had no gene match. CDR3 in amino acids: CASSPGTSGQETQYF. CDR3 nucleotides: TGTGCCAGCAGCCCCGGGACTAGCGGACAAGAGACCCAGTACTTC. Supplemented by reference TRBV11-1 and TRBJ2-5, the full variable domain reads EAEVAQSPRYKITEKSQAVAFWCDPISGHATLYWYRQILGQGPELLVQFQDESVVDDSQLPKDRFSAERLKGVDSTLKIQPAELGDSAMYLCASSPGTSGQETQYFGPGTRLLVL.

A few counts support this clone. The chain links TRBV6-5 to TRBJ2-1; TRBD1 matches at 8 bases. CDR1 is MNHEY, CDR2 SVGAGI, per germline. The CDR3 runs 14 residues. Trimming took 8 bases from V and 3 from J; bases not matched to a gene: 6. CDR3 in amino acids: CASSRRGLYNEQFF. The CDR3 DNA reads as TGTGCCAGCTCACGCAGGGGGCTCTACAATGAGCAGTTCTTC.

A single count supports this clone. The V and J genes are TRBV28 and TRBJ2-7; unclear D gene. CDR3 length: 17 amino acids. Trimming cost V 6 bases and J 6 bases, with 27 bases left between them. CDR1 is MDHEN and CDR2 is SYDVKM in the germline V gene. The CDR3 protein is CASRRNGQRRTLSEQYF. The DNA of the CDR3 is TGTGCCAGCAGACGCAACGGCCAGCGCAGGACCCTCAGCGAGCAGTACTTC.

The chain is built from TRBV27 and TRBJ1-3; the match to TRBD1 covers 7 bases. Trimming at V came to 5 bases and at J to 0 bases, leaving 7 bases not matched to a gene. The CDR3 is 16 amino acids. Looked up from germline, CDR1 is MNHEY and CDR2 is SMNVEV (reference sequence). The CDR3 sequence is CASSPTDRDSGNTIYF. The CDR3 DNA reads TGTGCCAGCAGTCCCACAGACAGGGACTCTGGAAACACCATATATTTT.

This clone showed up just once. The chain joins TRBV21-1 to TRBJ2-1. TRBV21-1 is listed as a pseudogene. The CDR3 extends over 16 amino acids. The CDR3 bases are TGTGCCAGCAGCAAACAGAGACGGAACTCCTACAATGAGCAGTTCTTC. Translation: CASSKQRRNSYNEQFF.

V gene TRBV3-1 (or the pseudogene TRBV3-2) combines with J gene TRBJ1-3; D possibly corresponds to TRBD1 (5 bases). Trimming took off 4 bases at V and 4 bases at J, with 17 bases between the two ends. CDR3 length: 16 residues. CDR1 and CDR2 (germline): LGHDT, YNNKEL (reference sequence). The CDR3 spells CASSPPGGVSGNTIYF. Here the CDR3 DNA reads TGTGCCAGCAGCCCACCGGGGGGGGTTTCCGGAAACACCATATATTTT.

This chain uses TRBV7-3 with TRBJ2-1, with a possible D match to TRBD1 (5 bases). The CDR3 is made up of 15 amino acids. Per germline, CDR1 SGHTA and CDR2 FQGTGA. Between the trimmed V and J ends, which lost 5 bases and 10 bases, there was a span of 21 bases. CDR3 protein: CASSLQWTLKGEQFF. Here the CDR3 DNA reads TGTGCCAGCAGCCTCCAATGGACACTTAAAGGCGAGCAGTTCTTC.